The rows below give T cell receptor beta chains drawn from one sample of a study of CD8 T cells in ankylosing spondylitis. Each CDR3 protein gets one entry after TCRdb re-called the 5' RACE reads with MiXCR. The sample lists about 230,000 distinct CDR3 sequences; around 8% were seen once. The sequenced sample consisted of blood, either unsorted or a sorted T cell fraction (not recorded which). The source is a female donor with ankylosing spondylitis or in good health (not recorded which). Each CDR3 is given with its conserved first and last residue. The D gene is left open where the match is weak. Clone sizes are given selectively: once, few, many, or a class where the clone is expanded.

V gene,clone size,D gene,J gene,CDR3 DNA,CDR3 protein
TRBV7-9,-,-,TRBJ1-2,TGTGCCAGCAGCTTAGGGGCGGCCCAAGGCTACACCTTC,CASSLGAAQGYTF
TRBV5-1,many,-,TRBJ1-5,TGCGCCAGCAGCCCCGGGACCAACAATCAGCCCCAGCATTTT,CASSPGTNNQPQHF
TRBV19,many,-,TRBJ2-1,TGTGCCAGTAGTTCCCAAACGGTCACGGGGAAGCAGTTCTTC,CASSSQTVTGKQFF
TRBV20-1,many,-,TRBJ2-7,TGCAGTGCTCTGGACCGATCCTACGAGCAGTACTTC,CSALDRSYEQYF
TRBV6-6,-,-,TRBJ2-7,TGTGCCAGCAGGACAGCGGCATCCTACGAGCAGTACTTC,CASRTAASYEQYF
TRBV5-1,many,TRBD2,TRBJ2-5,TGCGCCAGCAGCACCGGTGGACTAGCGGTCACAGGGGAGACCCAGTACTTC,CASSTGGLAVTGETQYF
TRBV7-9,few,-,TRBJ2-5,TGTGCCAGCAGCTTAGGGCGCACCGACCAAGAGACCCAGTACTTC,CASSLGRTDQETQYF
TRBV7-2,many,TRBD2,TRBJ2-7,TGTGCCAGCAGCTTGAATGGGGGGGACGAGCAGTACTTC,CASSLNGGDEQYF
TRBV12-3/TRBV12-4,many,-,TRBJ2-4,TGTGCCAGCAGTTTCGTCGAGGGGAAAAACATTCAGTACTTC,CASSFVEGKNIQYF
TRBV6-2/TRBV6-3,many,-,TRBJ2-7,TGTGCCAGCAGTCCTTGGAAGGGGGAGCAGTACTTC,CASSPWKGEQYF
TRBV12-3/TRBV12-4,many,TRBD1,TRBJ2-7,TGTGCCAGCAAGGGGGACAGCAACAAGGTGGAGCAGTACTTC,CASKGDSNKVEQYF
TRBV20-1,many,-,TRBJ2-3,TGCAGTGCTAGAGATGTGGACACCACAGATACGCAGTATTTT,CSARDVDTTDTQYF
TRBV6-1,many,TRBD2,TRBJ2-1,TGTGCCAGCAGCCGGGAGGGGCGGGGTAATGAGCAGTTCTTC,CASSREGRGNEQFF
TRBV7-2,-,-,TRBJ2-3,TGTGCCAGCAGCTTAGCCATACAGGGTTCGGATACGCAGTATTTT,CASSLAIQGSDTQYF
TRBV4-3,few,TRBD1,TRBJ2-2,TGCGCCAGCAGCCAAGATCCTTATTGGACAGGGATACCCGGGGAGCTGTTTTTT,CASSQDPYWTGIPGELFF
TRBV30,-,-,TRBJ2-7,TGTGCCTGGAGTGTGGGCCCCTACGAGCAGTACTTC,CAWSVGPYEQYF
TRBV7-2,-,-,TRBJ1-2,TGTGCCAGCAGCTTAACCCCAGAGGTGCATGGCTACACCTTC,CASSLTPEVHGYTF
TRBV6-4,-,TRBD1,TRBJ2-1,TGTGCCAGCAGTGACATCGGACAGGGGAGAAGTGAGCAGTTCTTC,CASSDIGQGRSEQFF
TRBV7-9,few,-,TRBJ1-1,TGTGCCAGCAGCCCCCTTGGGGGGGCGGTGAACACTGAAGCTTTCTTT,CASSPLGGAVNTEAFF
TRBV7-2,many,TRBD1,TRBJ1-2,TGTGCCAGCAGCTCTACAGGGGAGGGAAGCTACACCTTC,CASSSTGEGSYTF
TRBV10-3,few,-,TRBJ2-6,TGTGCCATCAGTGAGTCGAGAGGCCCAGGGGCCAACGTCCTGACTTTC,CAISESRGPGANVLTF
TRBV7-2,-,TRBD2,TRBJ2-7,TGTGCCAGCAGGTACCCAACCAGCGGGAGGTACGAGCAGTACTTC,CASRYPTSGRYEQYF
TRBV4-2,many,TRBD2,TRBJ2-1,TGTGCCAGCAGCCCCACTAGCGGGAGAAATGAGCAGTTCTTC,CASSPTSGRNEQFF
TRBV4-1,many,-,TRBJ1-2,TGCGCCAGCAGCCAAGTGGGACGCTCCTATGGCTACACCTTC,CASSQVGRSYGYTF
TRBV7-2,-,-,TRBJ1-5,TGTGCCAGCAGCTTAGCGTCAGGAGATCAGCCCCAGCATTTT,CASSLASGDQPQHF
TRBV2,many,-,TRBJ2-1,TGTGCCAGCAGTGAAGCCCTTCACAGGGGAGCGGGTACCCTCGATGAGCAGTTCTTC,CASSEALHRGAGTLDEQFF
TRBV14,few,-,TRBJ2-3,TGTGCCAGCAGCTCAACCGGGACCACCACAGATACGCAGTATTTT,CASSSTGTTTDTQYF
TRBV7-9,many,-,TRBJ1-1,TGTGCCGCCCGGCGGGACACTGAAGCTTTCTTT,CAARRDTEAFF
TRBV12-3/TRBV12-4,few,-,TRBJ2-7,TGTGCCAGCAGTTCGCGGGCCTCCTACGAGCAGTACTTC,CASSSRASYEQYF
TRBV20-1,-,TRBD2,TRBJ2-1,TGCAGTGCTAGGGGTCTCGATGCGGGAGAGGGCTACAATGAGCAGTTCTTC,CSARGLDAGEGYNEQFF
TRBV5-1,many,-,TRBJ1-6,TGCGCCAGCAGCCTTTATAATTCACCCCTCCACTTT,CASSLYNSPLHF
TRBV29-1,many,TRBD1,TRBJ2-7,TGCAGCGCCATGGGGACAGGGCCCTACGAGCAGTACTTC,CSAMGTGPYEQYF
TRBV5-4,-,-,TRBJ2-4,TGTGCCAGCAGCACCTCACCGGCCGCCAAAAACATTCAGTACTTC,CASSTSPAAKNIQYF
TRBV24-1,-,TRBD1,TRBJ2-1,TGTGCCACCAGTGAAGCCGGGACAGGGTATAGTCGTGAGCAGTTCTTC,CATSEAGTGYSREQFF
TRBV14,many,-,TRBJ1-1,TGTGCCAGCGCAGGGTTCACTGAAGCTTTCTTT,CASAGFTEAFF
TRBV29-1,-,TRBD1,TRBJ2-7,TGCAGCGTTCGGACAGGGGCGTACGAGCAGTACTTC,CSVRTGAYEQYF
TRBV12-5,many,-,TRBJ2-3,TGTGCTAGTGGCCTGGGGGGCTCGAGCACAGATACGCAGTATTTT,CASGLGGSSTDTQYF
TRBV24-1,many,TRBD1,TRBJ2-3,TGTGCCACCGGGGACAGGGGCACAGATACGCAGTATTTT,CATGDRGTDTQYF
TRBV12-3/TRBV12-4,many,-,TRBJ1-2,TGTGCCAGCAGTTTAAAGGGCCAGGGGCGGGGTGGCTACACCTTC,CASSLKGQGRGGYTF
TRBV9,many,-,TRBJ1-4,TGTGCCAGCAGCTCCCTGACCTCTGAAAAACTGTTTTTT,CASSSLTSEKLFF
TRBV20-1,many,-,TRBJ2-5,TGCAGTATCCTTAGCGGACCCCAAGAGACCCAGTACTTC,CSILSGPQETQYF
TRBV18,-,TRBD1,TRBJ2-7,TGTGCCAGCTCACACCGGGACAGGCTTGATCGGTACTTC,CASSHRDRLDRYF
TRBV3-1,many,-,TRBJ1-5,TGTGCCAGCAGCCAACAGGGTCATCAGCCCCAGCATTTT,CASSQQGHQPQHF
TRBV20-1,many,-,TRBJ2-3,TGCAGTGCTAGCGCTAGTATTGGGCAGTATTTT,CSASASIGQYF
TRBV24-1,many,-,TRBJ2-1,TGTGCCACCAGTGATTCCGACAATGAGCAGTTCTTC,CATSDSDNEQFF
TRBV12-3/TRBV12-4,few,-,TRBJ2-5,TGTGCCAGCAGTTTAGGGGCCCTGGGAGAGACCCAGTACTTC,CASSLGALGETQYF
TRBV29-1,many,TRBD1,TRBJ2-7,TGCAGCGTTCGGCGGCCAGGGGGCTTC,CSVRRPGGF
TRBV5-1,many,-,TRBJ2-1,TGCGCCAGCAGCTTGGTGCTAACAAGCTCCTACAATGAGCAGTTCTTC,CASSLVLTSSYNEQFF
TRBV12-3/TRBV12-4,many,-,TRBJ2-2,TGTGCCAGCAGCCGGGCCGGGGAGCTGTTTTTT,CASSRAGELFF